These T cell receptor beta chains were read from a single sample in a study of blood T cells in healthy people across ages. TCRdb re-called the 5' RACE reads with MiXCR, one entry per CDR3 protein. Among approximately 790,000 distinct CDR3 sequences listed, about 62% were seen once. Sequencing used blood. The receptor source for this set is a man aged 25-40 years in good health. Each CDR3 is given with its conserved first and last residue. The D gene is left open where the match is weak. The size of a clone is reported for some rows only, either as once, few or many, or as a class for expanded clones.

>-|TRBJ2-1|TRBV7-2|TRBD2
CASSFGPSGGSSYNEQFF
TGTGCCAGCAGCTTTGGACCTAGCGGGGGGTCCTCCTACAATGAGCAGTTCTTC
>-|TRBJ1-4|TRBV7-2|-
CASSFSVLHEKLFF
TGTGCCAGCAGCTTCTCGGTCCTGCATGAAAAACTGTTTTTT
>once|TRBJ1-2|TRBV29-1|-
CSVELGANYGYTF
TGCAGCGTTGAATTGGGGGCTAACTATGGCTACACCTTC
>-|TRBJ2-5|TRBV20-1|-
CSASMRETQYF
TGCAGTGCTAGCATGAGAGAGACCCAGTACTTC
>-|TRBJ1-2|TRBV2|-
CASSVLAQGDGYTF
TGTGCCAGCAGTGTTTTAGCACAGGGCGATGGCTACACCTTC
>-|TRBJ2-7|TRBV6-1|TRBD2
CASSEGLAVYEQYF
TGTGCCAGCAGTGAGGGACTAGCGGTTTACGAGCAGTACTTC
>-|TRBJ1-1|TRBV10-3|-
CAISDMTHEAFF
TGTGCCATCAGTGATATGACCCATGAAGCTTTCTTT
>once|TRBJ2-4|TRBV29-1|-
CSTIAKNIQYF
TGCAGCACAATAGCCAAAAACATTCAGTACTTC
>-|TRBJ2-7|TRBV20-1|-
CSARDGGAIVYEQYF
TGCAGTGCTAGAGATGGCGGGGCCATCGTCTACGAGCAGTACTTC
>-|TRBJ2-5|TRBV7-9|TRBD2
CPSSMGGTLTQETQYF
TGTCCCAGCAGCATGGGGGGGACCCTAACACAAGAGACCCAGTACTTC
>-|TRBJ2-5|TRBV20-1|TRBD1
CSARAGTGQETQYF
TGCAGTGCTAGAGCTGGGACAGGTCAAGAGACCCAGTACTTC
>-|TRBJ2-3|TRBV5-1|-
CASKNMGREADTQYF
TGCGCCAGCAAGAACATGGGCAGGGAGGCAGATACGCAGTATTTT